A selection of T cell receptor beta chains follows, all from one sample in a study of regulatory T cells in long-lasting Graves disease. Each CDR3 protein gets one entry after TCRdb re-called the multiplex PCR reads with MiXCR. There are 350,000 to 450,000 distinct CDR3 sequences in the sample; over 15% occur only once, and roughly 27% lies in the top ten. The same data also contributed to another study, on T cells in Graves' hyperthyroidism and ophthalmopathy.

The material sequenced was peripheral blood mononuclear cells (PBMCs), taken at new diagnosis, from a patient treated with antithyroid drugs. These receptors were obtained from a man aged 35 to 55 with Graves disease. CDR3s include the opening cysteine and the closing phenylalanine or tryptophan. The D gene is left open where the match is weak. Clone size is given for some rows only: seen once, a few or many times, or a class if the clone is expanded.

d_gene,abundance,j_gene,v_gene,CDR3nt,CDR3aa
.,.,TRBJ2-5,TRBV7-2,TGTGCCAGCAGCTTAATTAGCGGAGAGACCCAGTACTTC,CASSLISGETQYF
TRBD1,many,TRBJ2-3,TRBV27,TGTGCCAGCAGTTCTGGGGCAGGGGGTGTGGCAGATACGCAGTATTTT,CASSSGAGGVADTQYF
TRBD1,many,TRBJ2-3,TRBV2,TGTGCCAGCAGTTACGACAGGGGTGCAGATACGCAGTATTTT,CASSYDRGADTQYF
TRBD1,.,TRBJ1-6,TRBV25-1,TGTGCCAGCAGGAGCCGGGACAGGGCCGGCTCACCCCTCCACTTT,CASRSRDRAGSPLHF
.,.,TRBJ2-5,TRBV18,TGTGCCAGCTCACCACAGCTAACCTTAACACTTAAAGAGACCCAGTACTTC,CASSPQLTLTLKETQYF
.,.,TRBJ1-4,TRBV5-1,TGCGCCAGCAGCTTGTCTTTAGCTAATGAAAAACTGTTTTTT,CASSLSLANEKLFF
.,many,TRBJ2-3,TRBV12-3/TRBV12-4,TGTGCCAGCAGTTTAGAGGGCGGCCTAGGGGATAGCACAGATACGCAGTATTTT,CASSLEGGLGDSTDTQYF
.,many,TRBJ1-6,TRBV28,TGTGCCAGCAGTTCCCCGGGGGCTAGGTCACCCCTCCACTTT,CASSSPGARSPLHF
TRBD2,many,TRBJ2-3,TRBV30,TGTGCCTGGGCTAGCGGGGGACCAGGTCCAGATACGCAGTATTTT,CAWASGGPGPDTQYF
.,many,TRBJ1-5,TRBV28,TGTGCCAGCAGCCATCTGAGCACTAATAGCAATCAGCCCCAGCATTTT,CASSHLSTNSNQPQHF
TRBD1,once,TRBJ2-1,TRBV5-5,TGTGCCAGCAGCGGGGGACAGCACTCCTACAATGAGCAGTTCTTC,CASSGGQHSYNEQFF
TRBD1,.,TRBJ2-3,TRBV11-1,TGTGCCAGCAGCTATTCGGGACAGGGGACAGATACGCAGTATTTT,CASSYSGQGTDTQYF
TRBD2,many,TRBJ2-1,TRBV5-1,TGCGCCAGCAGCTTGAGGCTAGCGGGAGACAATGAGCAGTTCTTC,CASSLRLAGDNEQFF
TRBD1,many,TRBJ2-7,TRBV7-9,TGTGCCAGCCGGGACAGGGGCTGGGAAGAGCAGTACTTC,CASRDRGWEEQYF
TRBD2,many,TRBJ2-5,TRBV11-2,TGTGCCAGCAGCCCTCGGACTAGCGGGGGTGAGACCCAGTACTTC,CASSPRTSGGETQYF
.,.,TRBJ1-6,TRBV18,TGTGCCAGCTCACACCGGGACGGTGCCCCCTCACCCCTCCACTTT,CASSHRDGAPSPLHF
TRBD1,once,TRBJ1-2,TRBV27,TGTGCCACGTCCCGGGACAGGGGAAACTATGGCTACACCTTC,CATSRDRGNYGYTF
.,many,TRBJ1-1,TRBV5-1,TGCGCCAGCAGCTTGCTCGCAGGGGTGGACACTGAAGCTTTCTTT,CASSLLAGVDTEAFF
.,.,TRBJ2-3,TRBV7-9,TGTGCCAGCAGCTTAGTGCCGCTTCTTAGGACAGATACGCAGTATTTT,CASSLVPLLRTDTQYF
.,.,TRBJ1-3,TRBV20-1,TGCAGTGCTAGAGATACAGGGTACGGAAACACCATATATTTT,CSARDTGYGNTIYF